The T cell receptor (beta chain) described here comes from a study of blood T cell repertoires in COVID-19. Overall study: PBMCs, B-cell-depleted T cells, or T cells provided the cDNA or gDNA that made up the material.

The study drew participants aged about 18 to 89 years from fewer than 30 US areas. Trimming shortened V by 4 bases and J by 4 bases, and 13 bases separated the two germline ends. The V gene's germline CDR1 is MNHEY and CDR2 SMNVEV (reference sequence). The CDR3 spans 14 residues. The protocol was immunoSEQ multiplex PCR, while the TCRdb copy is restricted to in-frame clones and leaves out a portion. The sample records about 280,000 clones, roughly 80% being singletons. The V and J genes are TRBV27 and TRBJ1-2; tentative D call: TRBD1 (5 bases). This receptor was taken from a man between 40 and 49 years old who had been exposed to COVID-19. Specimen: PBMCs or T cells enriched from blood (not recorded which). The CDR3 here is CASSSLGVGYGYTF. CDR3 in DNA: TGTGCCAGCAGTTCCCTAGGGGTGGGCTATGGCTACACCTTC.